This paragraph reports one T cell receptor (beta chain). Its antigen is unknown. What was amplified from RNA transcripts were TCR beta CDR3 regions. A set of HTBI primers served as the primers for a first-round RT-PCR of the TCR CDR3. Each CDR3 protein gets one entry after TCRdb re-called the multiplex PCR reads with MiXCR. The data hold about 580,000 distinct CDR3 sequences, with around 46% observed a single time. The data are from a study of T cells in Graves' hyperthyroidism and ophthalmopathy. Study findings and constraints: Most clonotypes expanded in the thyroid (above 0.001) were also present in blood.

Stability of Graves' hyperthyroidism was defined as absent ophthalmopathy progression within 18 months. The sequencing sample was made of peripheral blood or thyroid tissue (not recorded which). The receptor's source is a woman under 30 with Graves' hyperthyroidism.

The CDR3 loop reads CSASPGTNQETQYF. The CDR3 DNA reads TGCAGTGCTAGCCCTGGGACGAACCAAGAGACCCAGTACTTC. V gene TRBV20-1 combines with J gene TRBJ2-5; tentatively, D is TRBD1 or TRBD2 (5 bases each). V was clipped by 3 bases and J by 0 bases, with 11 bases between them. This CDR3 has 14 residues. Germline V lookup: CDR1 DFQATT, CDR2 SNEGSKA (reference sequence).